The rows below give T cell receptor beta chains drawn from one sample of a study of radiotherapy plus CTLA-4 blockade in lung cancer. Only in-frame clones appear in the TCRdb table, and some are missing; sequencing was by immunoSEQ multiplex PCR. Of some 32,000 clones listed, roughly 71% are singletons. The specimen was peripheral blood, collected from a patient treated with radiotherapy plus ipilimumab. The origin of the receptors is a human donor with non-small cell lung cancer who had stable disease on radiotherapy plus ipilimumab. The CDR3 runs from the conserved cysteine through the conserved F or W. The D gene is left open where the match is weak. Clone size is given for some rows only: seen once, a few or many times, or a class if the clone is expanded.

cdr3_nt: TGCGCCAGCAGCCAAGACTGGGGGGGAGATGAAAAACTGTTTTTT; cdr3_aa: CASSQDWGGDEKLFF; clone_size: -; d_call: -; j_call: TRBJ1-4; v_call: TRBV4-3
cdr3_nt: TGTGCCAGCAGTTTCTTGACAGGGGCTTACCAAGAGACCCAGTACTTC; cdr3_aa: CASSFLTGAYQETQYF; clone_size: few; d_call: TRBD1; j_call: TRBJ2-5; v_call: TRBV2
cdr3_nt: TGTGCCAGCAGTTCGGTCGTTACCTACGAGCAGTACTTC; cdr3_aa: CASSSVVTYEQYF; clone_size: -; d_call: -; j_call: TRBJ2-7; v_call: TRBV27
cdr3_nt: TGTGCCAGCAGCCGTGGTGGGAACACTGAAGCTTTCTTT; cdr3_aa: CASSRGGNTEAFF; clone_size: -; d_call: -; j_call: TRBJ1-1; v_call: TRBV7-9
cdr3_nt: TGTGCCAGCAGCCCCCGGGACAGGGGAAAGGAAAAACTGTTTTTT; cdr3_aa: CASSPRDRGKEKLFF; clone_size: -; d_call: TRBD1; j_call: TRBJ1-4; v_call: TRBV7-8
cdr3_nt: TGTGCCATCAGTGAACGGGACCCTAGCAATCAGCCCCAGCATTTT; cdr3_aa: CAISERDPSNQPQHF; clone_size: -; d_call: -; j_call: TRBJ1-5; v_call: TRBV10-3
cdr3_nt: TGTGCCAGCAGCTTAAAAGGGATGGCCTACGAGCAGTACTTC; cdr3_aa: CASSLKGMAYEQYF; clone_size: -; d_call: -; j_call: TRBJ2-7; v_call: TRBV7-2
cdr3_nt: TGCGCCAGCAGCCAAGTAGGACTAGCGGGGTCGCGAACGGGGCACAATGAGCAGTTCTTC; cdr3_aa: CASSQVGLAGSRTGHNEQFF; clone_size: -; d_call: TRBD2; j_call: TRBJ2-1; v_call: TRBV4-1
cdr3_nt: TGTGCCAGCAGCTCCTCGGGCCAAGAGACCCAGTACTTC; cdr3_aa: CASSSSGQETQYF; clone_size: few; d_call: -; j_call: TRBJ2-5; v_call: TRBV11-3
cdr3_nt: TGTGCCAGCAGTATCCCGGCAGGGGGGATTATAGGGGTCAATCAGCCCCAGCATTTT; cdr3_aa: CASSIPAGGIIGVNQPQHF; clone_size: -; d_call: TRBD1; j_call: TRBJ1-5; v_call: TRBV7-2
cdr3_nt: TGTGCCAGCAGCTTTTTATCCGACAGGGGGCGAAGGGGCTACACCTTC; cdr3_aa: CASSFLSDRGRRGYTF; clone_size: -; d_call: TRBD1; j_call: TRBJ1-2; v_call: TRBV5-4
cdr3_nt: TGTGCCAGCAGTTACTCTCCAGGGCAAGAGACCCAGTACTTC; cdr3_aa: CASSYSPGQETQYF; clone_size: -; d_call: -; j_call: TRBJ2-5; v_call: TRBV6-6
cdr3_nt: TGTGCCAGCTCACCAGCGGCGGAGGGCAGGAAGTTCTTC; cdr3_aa: CASSPAAEGRKFF; clone_size: -; d_call: -; j_call: TRBJ2-1; v_call: TRBV18
cdr3_nt: TGTGCCAGCAGCTCTACAGATACGCAGTATTTT; cdr3_aa: CASSSTDTQYF; clone_size: -; d_call: -; j_call: TRBJ2-3; v_call: TRBV7-9
cdr3_nt: TGTGCCAGCAGCGCCCGAGCGGGAGACCAAGAGACCCAGTACTTC; cdr3_aa: CASSARAGDQETQYF; clone_size: -; d_call: -; j_call: TRBJ2-5; v_call: TRBV21-1
cdr3_nt: TGCGCCAGCAGCATCTCCGGGACCGCAGCCTCCTACGAGCAGTACTTC; cdr3_aa: CASSISGTAASYEQYF; clone_size: few; d_call: -; j_call: TRBJ2-7; v_call: TRBV5-1
cdr3_nt: TGCGCCAGCAGCACCGACAGGGGTAGTCCCGGGGAGCTGTTTTTT; cdr3_aa: CASSTDRGSPGELFF; clone_size: -; d_call: TRBD1; j_call: TRBJ2-2; v_call: TRBV5-1
cdr3_nt: TGTGCCAGCAGCTCCGGGGGGGGGAATGAAAAACTGTTTTTT; cdr3_aa: CASSSGGGNEKLFF; clone_size: once; d_call: -; j_call: TRBJ1-4; v_call: TRBV13
cdr3_nt: TGTGCCAGCAGCCGAGGATACACTGAAGCTTTCTTT; cdr3_aa: CASSRGYTEAFF; clone_size: -; d_call: -; j_call: TRBJ1-1; v_call: TRBV7-2
cdr3_nt: TGTGCCAGCAGCGGAGGGTATAAGGACTCCTACGAGCAGTACTTC; cdr3_aa: CASSGGYKDSYEQYF; clone_size: -; d_call: -; j_call: TRBJ2-7; v_call: TRBV5-4
cdr3_nt: TGTGCCAGCAGCTTGGGACAGTTCTATGGCTACACCTTC; cdr3_aa: CASSLGQFYGYTF; clone_size: -; d_call: -; j_call: TRBJ1-2; v_call: TRBV5-5
cdr3_nt: TGCAGCGTTGAAATGACAGGGAACTACAATGAGCAGTTCTTC; cdr3_aa: CSVEMTGNYNEQFF; clone_size: once; d_call: TRBD1; j_call: TRBJ2-1; v_call: TRBV29-1
cdr3_nt: TGTGCCTGGAACATCGTGGCTAGCGGGAAAGTATACAATGAGCAGTTCTTC; cdr3_aa: CAWNIVASGKVYNEQFF; clone_size: -; d_call: TRBD2; j_call: TRBJ2-1; v_call: TRBV30
cdr3_nt: TGTGCCAGCAGCCTTAAACAGGGGCCGAACACCGGGGAGCTGTTTTTT; cdr3_aa: CASSLKQGPNTGELFF; clone_size: -; d_call: TRBD1; j_call: TRBJ2-2; v_call: TRBV9